The clone carrying this T cell receptor (beta chain) was counted between two and nine times. Its antigen remains unidentified. One end of the junction varies from germline; a read error may be responsible. Per the germline V gene, CDR1 is LGHDT and CDR2 is YNNKEL (reference sequence). The CDR3 is 14 amino acids. The sample is drawn from a study of blood T cells in healthy people across ages. General study findings and limits: Roughly linear declines in TCR beta diversity per million T cells occurred with age. The percentage of naive T cells correlated strongly with TCR beta diversity.

Through a sample-barcoded 5' primer and a J-beta primer mix, a second PCR was run for roughly 6 to 12 cycles. Each cDNA was tagged by a template-switch adaptor containing 12 random nucleotides. TCRdb redid the calling of the 5' RACE reads with MiXCR, one entry per CDR3 protein. The sample shows hundreds of thousands of distinct CDR3 sequences, 25% to 30% of them seen only once. Sequencing used blood. The source is an elderly woman in good health. The J gene is TRBJ2-3, the V gene TRBV3-1; 8 bases are a match to TRBD1. CDR3 sequence (DNA): TGTGCCAGCAGCCAAGCAGGGGGCACAGATACGCGGTATTTT. Amino acid sequence: CASSQAGGTDTRYF.